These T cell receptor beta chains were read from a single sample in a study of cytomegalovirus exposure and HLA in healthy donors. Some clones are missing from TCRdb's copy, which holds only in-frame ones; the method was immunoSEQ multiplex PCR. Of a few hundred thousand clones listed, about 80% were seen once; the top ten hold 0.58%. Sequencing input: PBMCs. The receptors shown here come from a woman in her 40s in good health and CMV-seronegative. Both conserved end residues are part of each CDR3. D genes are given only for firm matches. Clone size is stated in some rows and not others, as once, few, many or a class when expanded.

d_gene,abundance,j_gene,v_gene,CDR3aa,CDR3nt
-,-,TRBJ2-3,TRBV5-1,CASRTIPTDTQYF,TGCGCCAGCAGGACTATACCTACAGATACGCAGTATTTT
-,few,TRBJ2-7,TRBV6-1,CASRLSGTKPYEQYF,TGTGCCAGCAGATTATCCGGGACAAAACCCTACGAGCAGTACTTC
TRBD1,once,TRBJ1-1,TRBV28,CASSPPGGLGAFF,TGTGCCAGCAGCCCCCCAGGGGGCTTGGGAGCTTTCTTT
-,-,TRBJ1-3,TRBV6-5,CASSYSADSGNTIYF,TGTGCCAGCAGTTACTCGGCAGACTCTGGAAACACCATATATTTT
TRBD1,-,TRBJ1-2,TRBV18,CASSPADRANYGYTF,TGTGCCAGCTCACCGGCTGACAGGGCCAACTATGGCTACACCTTC
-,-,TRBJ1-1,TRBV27,CASSLYRRNTEAFF,TGTGCCAGCAGTTTATACAGGCGGAACACTGAAGCTTTCTTT
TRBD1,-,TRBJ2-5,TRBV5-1,CASRSTGGEWETQYF,TGCGCCAGCAGATCGACAGGGGGCGAATGGGAGACCCAGTACTTC
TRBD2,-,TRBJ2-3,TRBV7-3,CASSPGGSTDTQYF,TGTGCCAGCAGCCCGGGGGGGAGCACAGATACGCAGTATTTT
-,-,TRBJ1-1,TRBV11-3,CASSLLAGMNTEAFF,TGTGCCAGCAGCTTATTGGCGGGGATGAACACTGAAGCTTTCTTT
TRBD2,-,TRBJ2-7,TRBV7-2,CASSFGLAVSSYEQYF,TGTGCCAGCAGCTTCGGACTAGCGGTCAGCTCCTACGAGCAGTACTTC
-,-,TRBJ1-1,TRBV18,CASSLEGGAEAFF,TGTGCCAGCTCACTGGAGGGGGGGGCTGAAGCTTTCTTT
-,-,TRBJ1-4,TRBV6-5,CASSYGAPATNEKLFF,TGTGCCAGCAGTTACGGAGCCCCGGCAACTAATGAAAAACTGTTTTTT
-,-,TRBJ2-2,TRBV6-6,CASSPQQVSVGELFF,TGTGCCAGCAGTCCTCAACAGGTTTCGGTCGGGGAGCTGTTTTTT
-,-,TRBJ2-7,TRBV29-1,CSVDEGGGRGNYEQYF,TGCAGCGTTGACGAGGGGGGGGGCCGAGGAAACTACGAGCAGTACTTC
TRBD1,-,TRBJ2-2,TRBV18,CASSPRPGQGYTGELFF,TGTGCCAGCTCACCACGCCCGGGACAGGGATACACCGGGGAGCTGTTTTTT
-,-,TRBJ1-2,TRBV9,CASSARGSDYGYTF,TGTGCCAGCAGCGCCCGGGGATCTGACTATGGCTACACCTTC
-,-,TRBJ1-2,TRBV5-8,CASSLDIMGQDGYTF,TGTGCCAGCAGCTTGGACATAATGGGGCAGGATGGCTACACCTTC
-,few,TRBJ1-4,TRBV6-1,CASSEARIGDEKLFF,TGTGCCAGCAGTGAAGCGCGAATAGGAGACGAAAAACTGTTTTTT
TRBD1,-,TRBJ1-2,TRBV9,CASSVGPLGQGATGYTF,TGTGCCAGCAGCGTAGGGCCCCTTGGACAGGGGGCGACTGGCTACACCTTC
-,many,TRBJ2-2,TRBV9,CASSVENRGELFF,TGTGCCAGCAGCGTAGAAAACCGGGGGGAGCTGTTTTTT
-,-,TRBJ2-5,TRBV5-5,CASSPLVGETQYF,TGTGCCAGCAGCCCTCTAGTGGGAGAGACCCAGTACTTC
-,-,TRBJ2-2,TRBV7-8,CASSIRGNTGELFF,TGTGCCAGCAGCATCAGGGGGAACACCGGGGAGCTGTTTTTT
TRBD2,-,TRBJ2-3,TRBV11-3,CASSLLAGPTDTQYF,TGTGCCAGCAGCTTACTAGCGGGGCCCACAGATACGCAGTATTTT
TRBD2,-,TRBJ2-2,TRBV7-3,CASSFWTSGGPGELFF,TGTGCCAGCAGCTTCTGGACTAGCGGGGGTCCCGGGGAGCTGTTTTTT
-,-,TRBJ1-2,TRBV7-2,CASSLGTTYYGYTF,TGTGCCAGCAGCCTGGGTACGACTTACTATGGCTACACCTTC